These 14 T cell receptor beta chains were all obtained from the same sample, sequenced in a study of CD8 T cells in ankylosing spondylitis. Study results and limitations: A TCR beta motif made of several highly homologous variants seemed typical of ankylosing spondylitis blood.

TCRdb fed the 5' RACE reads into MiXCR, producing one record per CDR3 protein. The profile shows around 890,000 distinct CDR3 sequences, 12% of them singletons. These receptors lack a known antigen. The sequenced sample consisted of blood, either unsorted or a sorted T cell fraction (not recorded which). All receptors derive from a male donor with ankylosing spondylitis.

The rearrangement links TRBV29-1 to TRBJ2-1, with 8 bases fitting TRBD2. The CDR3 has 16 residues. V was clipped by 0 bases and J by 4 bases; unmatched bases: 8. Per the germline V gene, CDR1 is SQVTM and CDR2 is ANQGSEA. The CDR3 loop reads CSVEDRKAGAYNEQFF. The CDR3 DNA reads TGCAGCGTTGAAGATCGAAAAGCGGGGGCGTACAATGAGCAGTTCTTC.

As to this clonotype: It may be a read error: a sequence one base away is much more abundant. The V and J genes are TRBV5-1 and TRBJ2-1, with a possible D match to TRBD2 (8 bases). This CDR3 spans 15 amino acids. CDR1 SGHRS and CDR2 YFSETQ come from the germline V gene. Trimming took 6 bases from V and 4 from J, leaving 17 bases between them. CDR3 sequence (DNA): TGCGCCAGCATCCGGGAGGGACAGATATACAATGAGCAGTTCTTC. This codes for CASIREGQIYNEQFF.

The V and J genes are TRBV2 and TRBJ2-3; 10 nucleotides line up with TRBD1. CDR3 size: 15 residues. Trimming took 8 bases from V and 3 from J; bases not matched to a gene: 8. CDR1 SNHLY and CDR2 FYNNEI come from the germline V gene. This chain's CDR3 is CASAPGTGVTDTQYF. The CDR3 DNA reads TGTGCCAGCGCTCCCGGGACAGGGGTGACAGATACGCAGTATTTT. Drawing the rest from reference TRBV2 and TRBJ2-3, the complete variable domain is EPEVTQTPSHQVTQMGQEVILRCVPISNHLYFYWYRQILGQKVEFLVSFYNNEISEKSEIFDDQFSVERPDGSNFTLKIRSTKLEDSAMYFCASAPGTGVTDTQYFGPGTRLTVL.

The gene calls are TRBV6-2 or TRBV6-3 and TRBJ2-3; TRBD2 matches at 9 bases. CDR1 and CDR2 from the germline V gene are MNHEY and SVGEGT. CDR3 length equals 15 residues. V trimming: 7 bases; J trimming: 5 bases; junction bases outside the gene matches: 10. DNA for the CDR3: TGTGCCAGCACCCGGGGCGGGGGGGCCGGAGATACGCAGTATTTT. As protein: CASTRGGGAGDTQYF.

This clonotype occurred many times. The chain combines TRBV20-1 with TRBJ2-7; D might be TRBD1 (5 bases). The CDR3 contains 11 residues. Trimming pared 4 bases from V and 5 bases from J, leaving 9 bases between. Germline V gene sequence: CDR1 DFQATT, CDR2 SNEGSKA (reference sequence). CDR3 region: CSAKAGNEQYF. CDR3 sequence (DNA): TGCAGTGCTAAAGCAGGGAACGAGCAGTACTTC.

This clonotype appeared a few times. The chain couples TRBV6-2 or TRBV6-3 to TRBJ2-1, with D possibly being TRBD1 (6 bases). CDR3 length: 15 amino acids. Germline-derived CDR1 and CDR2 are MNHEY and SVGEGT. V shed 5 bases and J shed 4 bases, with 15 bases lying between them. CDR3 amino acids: CASSGRLGAYNEQFF. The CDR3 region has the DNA TGTGCCAGCAGTGGACGATTGGGGGCTTACAATGAGCAGTTCTTC.

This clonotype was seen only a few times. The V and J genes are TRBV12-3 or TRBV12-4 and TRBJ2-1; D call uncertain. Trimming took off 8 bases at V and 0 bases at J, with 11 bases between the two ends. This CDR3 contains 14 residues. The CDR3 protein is CASATWDSYNEQFF. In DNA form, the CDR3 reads TGTGCCAGCGCGACATGGGACTCCTACAATGAGCAGTTCTTC.

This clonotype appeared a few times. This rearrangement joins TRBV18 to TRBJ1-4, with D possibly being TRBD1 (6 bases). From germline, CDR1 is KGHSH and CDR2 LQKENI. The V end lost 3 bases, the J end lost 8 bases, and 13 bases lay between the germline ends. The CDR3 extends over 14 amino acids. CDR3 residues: CASSPPGTMEKLFF. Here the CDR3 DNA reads TGTGCCAGCTCACCCCCCGGGACAATGGAAAAACTGTTTTTT.

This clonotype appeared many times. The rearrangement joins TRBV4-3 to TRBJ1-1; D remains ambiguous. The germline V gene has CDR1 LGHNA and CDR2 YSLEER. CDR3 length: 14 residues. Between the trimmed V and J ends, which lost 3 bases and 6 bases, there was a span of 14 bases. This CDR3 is CASSHYGVDAEAFF. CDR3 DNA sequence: TGCGCCAGCAGCCATTATGGGGTCGACGCTGAAGCTTTCTTT.

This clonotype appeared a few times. Here the CDR3 DNA reads TGTGCCAGCAGTTATGGACCGGTAGATACGCAGTATTTT. This gives the protein CASSYGPVDTQYF. The rearrangement uses TRBV6-2 or TRBV6-3 and TRBJ2-3; D remains unclear. The CDR3 loop spans 13 amino acids. The V end was cut by 3 bases, the J end by 5 bases, with 9 bases between. Germline lookup yields CDR1 MNHEY and CDR2 SVGEGT.

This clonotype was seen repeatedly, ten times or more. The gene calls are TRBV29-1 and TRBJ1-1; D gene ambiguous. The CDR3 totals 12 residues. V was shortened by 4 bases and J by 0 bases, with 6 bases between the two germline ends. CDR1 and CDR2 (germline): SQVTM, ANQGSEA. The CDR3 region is CSVGRLNTEAFF. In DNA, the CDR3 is TGCAGCGTTGGACGGTTGAACACTGAAGCTTTCTTT.

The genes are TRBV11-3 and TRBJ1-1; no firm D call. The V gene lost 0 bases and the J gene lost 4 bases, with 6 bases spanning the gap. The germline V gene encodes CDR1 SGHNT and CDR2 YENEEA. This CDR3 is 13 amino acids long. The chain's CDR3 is CASSLERTTEAFF. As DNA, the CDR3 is TGTGCCAGCAGCTTAGAACGGACCACTGAAGCTTTCTTT.

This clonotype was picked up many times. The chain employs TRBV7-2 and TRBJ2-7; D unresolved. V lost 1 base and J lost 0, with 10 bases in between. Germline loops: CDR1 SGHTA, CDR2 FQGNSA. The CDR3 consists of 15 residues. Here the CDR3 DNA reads TGTGCCAGCAGCTTAGGTCCGATCCCCTCCTACGAGCAGTACTTC. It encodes CASSLGPIPSYEQYF.

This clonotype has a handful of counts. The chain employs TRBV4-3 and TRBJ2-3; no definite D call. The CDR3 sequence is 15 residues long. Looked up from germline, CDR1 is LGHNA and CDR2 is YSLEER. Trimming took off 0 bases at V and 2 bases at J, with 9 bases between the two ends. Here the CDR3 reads CASSQENRPTDTQYF. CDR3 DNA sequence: TGCGCCAGCAGCCAAGAAAACCGACCCACAGATACGCAGTATTTT.